This paragraph reports one TCR beta chain. Many counts were recorded for this clonotype. Its antigen is unknown. No base qualities exist here, and no much larger clone lies one base off it. The instrument was an Illumina HiSeq 2500. Quantitative 5'-RACE with molecular barcodes was used to prepare TCR beta libraries. Processing in the source paper ran as follows. A new computational method, built on a probabilistic model of VDJ rearrangement, was used to identify disease-linked TCR variants. TCRdb reanalyzed the raw reads on its own, using fastp at Q25 for trimming and MiXCR for clone calling, and kept in-frame beta chains. Rows with one shared CDR3 protein collapse into an entry with the most common genes and DNA. The V and J calls and clone size come from TCRdb's table, not from the authors' own analysis. Recorded for this sample are under 300,000 distinct CDR3 sequences; roughly a tenth of them occurred a single time. In total, the top ten clones hold around 2.6% of the sample.

The sample is drawn from a study of CD8 T cells in ankylosing spondylitis (dated by TCRdb to the late 2010s). In the study overall: To find TCR variants linked to disease, the study profiled T cell receptor beta repertoires in ankylosing spondylitis patients and healthy donors. In total, the full study cohort was made up of roughly 100 healthy donors and 25 to 30 ankylosing spondylitis patients. Samples of peripheral blood were taken, and for ankylosing spondylitis patients, synovial fluid was collected as well. What the research found in general, with its limitations: Blood from ankylosing spondylitis patients appeared to be characterized by a TCR beta motif composed of about eight highly homologous amino acid variants. Significant enrichment of the disease-linked clones was reported in matched synovial fluid samples from ankylosing spondylitis patients. Some motif variants were previously reported in synovial fluid and blood of reactive arthritis patients, suggesting common disease-initiation mechanisms. A CD8+ phenotype was shown by the disease-linked clones, which were found at relatively low frequencies in peripheral blood.

CDR1 and CDR2 are read off the germline V gene (reference sequence) as GTSNPN and SVGIG. A distance of 3 bases separates the germline ends of V and J, which lose 2 bases and 7 bases respectively. Reading from cysteine to phenylalanine, the CDR3 counts 11 amino acids. This entry keeps only the CDR3 DNA: 33 bases, framed from base 1. The TCR sequence derives from a male donor with ankylosing spondylitis or in good health (not recorded which). The sequence links TRBV30 to TRBJ1-6; the D gene identity is not certain. The sequenced material came from blood, either unsorted or a sorted T cell fraction (not recorded which). The DNA sequence is given as TGTGCCTGGAGTCGAAATTCACCCCTCCACTTT. Its translation reads: CAWSRNSPLHF.